The 18 T cell receptor beta chains in this list originate from one sample, sequenced in a study of T cell repertoires in cytomegalovirus infection (dated by TCRdb to the late 2010s). Sequencing instrument: Illumina HiSeq 1500. Clones were called with MiXCR by TCRdb after fastp trimmed the public reads at Q25, and only in-frame beta chains were retained. A single entry per CDR3 protein holds the most common genes and DNA from its merged rows. Within this sample are about 530,000 distinct CDR3 sequences, with more than 25% of them counted one time only. The top ten clones comprise approximately 13% of the sample. The sequenced material came from PBMCs. These receptors were collected from a human donor in good health (CMV status not recorded). Some clones in this sample may be carry-over from other donors' samples.

This clonotype was counted at least ten times. CDR3 sequence reads: CASRSTPEGLNEKLFF. CDR3 coding DNA: TGTGCCAGCAGGTCCACCCCTGAGGGACTTAATGAAAAACTGTTTTTT. The chain couples TRBV12-3 or TRBV12-4 to TRBJ1-4; D is perhaps TRBD1 (5 bases). The CDR3 is 16 amino acids. V lost 6 bases and J lost 4, with 18 bases in between.

Here the CDR3 reads CASSLGLSGSPLHF. CDR3 in DNA: TGTGCCAGCAGTTTAGGGCTCTCCGGGTCACCCCTCCACTTT. The chain employs TRBV27 and TRBJ1-6; D unclear. V lost 2 bases, J lost 10 bases, and 12 bases lay in between. The CDR3 totals 14 residues. Germline V CDR1 and CDR2: MNHEY, SMNVEV (reference sequence).

The rearrangement links TRBV6-6 to TRBJ2-1; TRBD2 aligns across 9 bases. The CDR3 length is 14 residues. Germline CDR1 reads MNHNY; CDR2 reads SVGAGI (reference sequence). The CDR3 sequence: CAARDAGGDDEQFF. The CDR3 DNA reads as TGTGCAGCCCGTGATGCGGGAGGGGACGATGAGCAGTTCTTC.

This clonotype was picked up a small number of times. This chain uses TRBV7-6 with TRBJ2-7; perhaps TRBD2 as D (5 bases). The germline gives CDR1 SGHVS, CDR2 FNYEAQ. The CDR3 is 15 residues long. Trimming cost V 1 base and J 3 bases, with 13 bases left between them. CDR3 sequence reads: CASSLEVGADYEQYF. The CDR3 nucleotides are TGTGCCAGCAGCTTAGAAGTGGGAGCGGACTACGAGCAGTACTTC.

The chain uses TRBV20-1 and TRBJ2-7, with TRBD1 identical over 7 bases. There are 15 residues in the CDR3. Germline V gene sequence: CDR1 DFQATT, CDR2 SNEGSKA (reference sequence). The junction had 9 bases not matched to a gene; V was cut back by 3 bases and J by 1 base. The CDR3 protein is CSASSTWDRSYEQYF. The CDR3, as DNA: TGCAGTGCTAGTTCGACGTGGGACAGATCCTACGAGCAGTACTTC.

This clonotype has more than one count but fewer than ten. This chain links TRBV4-1 with TRBJ2-1, with D perhaps TRBD2 (5 bases). Trimming pared 1 base from V and 6 bases from J, leaving 13 bases between. CDR3 size: 15 residues. Germline-derived CDR1 and CDR2 are MGHRA and YSYEKL. The CDR3 DNA is TGCGCCAGCAGCCAAGTTTGGTCCAGCGGCAATGAGCAGTTCTTC. It encodes CASSQVWSSGNEQFF.

This clonotype was recorded a few times. This sequence joins TRBV3-1 and TRBJ2-5, with 13 bases aligning to TRBD2. The CDR3 sequence is 16 residues long. Germline-derived CDR1 and CDR2 are LGHDT and YNNKEL (reference sequence). The V gene end was trimmed by 5 bases and the J gene end by 4 bases; junction bases not matched to a gene: 7. CDR3 loop: CASSKTSGRVGETQYF. Written as DNA, the CDR3 is TGTGCCAGCAGCAAAACTAGCGGGAGGGTCGGAGAGACCCAGTACTTC.

The V gene is TRBV4-1, the J gene TRBJ2-7, with D possibly matching TRBD2 (5 bases). Deletions cut 4 bases from V and 3 bases from J, with 10 bases between. The CDR3 is 13 residues long. The germline V gene encodes CDR1 MGHRA and CDR2 YSYEKL. The CDR3 here is CASSPGLIYEQYF. For the CDR3, the DNA is TGCGCCAGCAGCCCTGGACTTATCTACGAGCAGTACTTC.

The count of this clonotype is one. The V and J genes are TRBV24-1 and TRBJ1-5; D remains ambiguous. V was cut by 3 bases and J by 4 bases, with 9 bases left in between. Per the germline V gene, CDR1 is KGHDR and CDR2 is SFDVKD. The CDR3 is 14 residues long. The CDR3 nucleotides are TGTGCCACCAGTGATGGGCGGAGAAATCAGCCCCAGCATTTT. The encoded protein is CATSDGRRNQPQHF.

The chain links TRBV23-1 to TRBJ2-2; TRBD1 matches at 7 bases. TRBV23-1 is given ORF status, its function remaining uncertain. This CDR3 region has 20 residues. The trim removed 0 bases at V and 5 bases at J, leaving 18 bases unmatched. CDR3 sequence: CASSQSPSGITGEGTGELFF. CDR3 DNA sequence: TGCGCCAGCAGTCAATCCCCCTCCGGGATTACAGGGGAAGGGACCGGGGAGCTGTTTTTT.

This clonotype was observed at least ten times. The rearrangement links TRBV11-2 to TRBJ1-4, with a possible D match to TRBD1 (6 bases). CDR1 and CDR2 from the germline V gene are SGHAT and FQNNGV. V was pared by 3 bases and J by 1 base, with 15 bases between. This CDR3 contains 17 residues. The CDR3, as DNA: TGTGCCAGCAGCTTGGGTACAGGGTTCAGAACTAATGAAAAACTGTTTTTT. Encoded protein: CASSLGTGFRTNEKLFF.

V gene TRBV11-2 combines with J gene TRBJ1-6, with D perhaps matching TRBD1 (5 bases). V was cut by 2 bases and J by 10 bases, with 18 bases left in between. The CDR3 covers 16 residues. Germline assignment: CDR1 SGHAT and CDR2 FQNNGV. CDR3 DNA sequence: TGTGCCAGCAGCTTAAAGGGAGCATTCGGGGGGTCACCCCTCCACTTT. Residues: CASSLKGAFGGSPLHF.

This clonotype was counted at least ten times. The J gene is TRBJ2-3, the V gene TRBV7-6; TRBD2 aligns across 8 bases. With 4 bases clipped from V and 1 base from J, the junction kept 4 bases outside the gene matches. The CDR3 extends over 15 amino acids. Germline lookup yields CDR1 SGHVS and CDR2 FNYEAQ. CDR3: CASSSISGGTDTQYF. The CDR3 coding sequence is TGTGCCAGCAGCTCCATTAGCGGGGGCACAGATACGCAGTATTTT. The full variable domain, with the rest looked up from reference TRBV7-6 and TRBJ2-3, is GAGVSQSPRYKVTKRGQDVALRCDPISGHVSLYWYRQALGQGPEFLTYFNYEAQQDKSGLPNDRFSAERPEGSISTLTIQRTEQRDSAMYRCASSSISGGTDTQYFGPGTRLTVL.

The V and J genes are TRBV6-5 and TRBJ1-1; 7 bases fit TRBD1. The V and J ends lost 11 bases and 5 bases, in that order; junction bases with no gene match: 11. The germline V gene has CDR1 MNHEY and CDR2 SVGAGI. The CDR3 has 13 residues. The chain's CDR3 is CAVTGNSKTEAFF. In nucleotides, the CDR3 is TGTGCCGTGACAGGGAACTCTAAGACTGAAGCTTTCTTT.

V and J are TRBV19 and TRBJ1-2, with unresolved D. This CDR3 contains 14 residues. Trimming took off 3 bases at V and 2 bases at J, with 10 bases between the two ends. The germline gives CDR1 LNHDA, CDR2 SQIVND (reference sequence). The CDR3: CASSIGVPNYGYTF. DNA of the CDR3: TGTGCCAGTAGTATCGGGGTGCCCAACTATGGCTACACCTTC. The variable domain in full, with the rest retrieved from reference TRBV19 and TRBJ1-2, is DGGITQSPKYLFRKEGQNVTLSCEQNLNHDAMYWYRQDPGQGLRLIYYSQIVNDFQKGDIAEGYSVSREKKESFPLTVTSAQKNPTAFYLCASSIGVPNYGYTFGSGTRLTVV.

V usage is TRBV6-2 or TRBV6-3 and J usage is TRBJ2-7; a possible D gene is TRBD1 (6 bases). Trimming shortened V by 7 bases and J by 1 base, and 8 bases separated the two germline ends. CDR1 is MNHEY, CDR2 SVGEGT, per germline. There are 12 residues in the CDR3. This CDR3 is CASNTGSYEQYV. CDR3 nucleotides: TGTGCCAGCAACACAGGGTCCTACGAGCAGTACGTC.

On this clonotype: A much larger clone lies one base from this, so it may be a read error. The genes are TRBV10-3 and TRBJ2-2, with a weak D call TRBD2 (6 bases). CDR1 is ENHRY and CDR2 is SYGVKD in the germline V gene. The CDR3 is 14 amino acids. V lost 8 bases and J lost 1, with 11 bases in between. The CDR3 region has the DNA TGTGCCATCGGAGGGTCCGGGAACACCGGGGAGCTGTTTTTT. Translation gives CAIGGSGNTGELFF.

This clonotype was observed a few times. The genes are TRBV5-1 and TRBJ2-3; maybe TRBD1 (5 bases). Germline values: CDR1 SGHRS, CDR2 YFSETQ. Deletions cut 2 bases from V and 4 bases from J, with 8 bases between. There are 13 residues in the CDR3. The CDR3 bases are TGCGCCAGCAGCTTTAGACAGCCAGATACGCAGTATTTT. It is translated as CASSFRQPDTQYF.